Only a few counts were recorded for the clone carrying this T cell receptor (beta chain). Its cognate antigen is unknown. These data come from a study of CD8+ T cells in alopecia areata. The wider study: Treatment ran 6 to 18 months, with 6 months of follow-up afterward.

As for treatment: oral pan-JAK inhibitor, 5-10 mg twice daily. The CDR3 covers 13 residues. Trimming cost V 5 bases and J 11 bases; bases outside gene matches: 10. CDR1 is SGHAT, CDR2 FQNNGV, per germline. Investigators isolated RNA and reverse transcribed it into cDNA to act as the sequencing template. Some clones are missing from TCRdb's copy, which holds only in-frame ones; the method was immunoSEQ multiplex PCR. The table lists a few hundred thousand clones, 35% to 40% of them singletons. Overall study findings and caveats: On tofacitinib, scalp clonality and expanded CD8+ clones among top 100 fell significantly. The presence of one nonresponder keeps the tie between baseline CD8+ expansion and response uncertain. With tofacitinib ongoing, many expanded lesional clones persisted in both scalp and blood.

The sequencing here drew on CD4+ T cells sorted from blood, taken at approximately week 31, from a patient treated with tofacitinib. This rearrangement joins TRBV11-2 to TRBJ1-1; 8 nucleotides agree with TRBD1. This clonotype originated in a human donor with alopecia areata. CDR3 nucleotide sequence: TGTGCCAGCAGCCTGAACAGGGGGAGGACTGCTTTCTTT. Protein sequence: CASSLNRGRTAFF.